This entry concerns a single T cell receptor beta chain. The antigen remains unidentified. The sample is drawn from a study of cytomegalovirus exposure and HLA in healthy donors. After removal of 0 bases from V and 7 bases from J, the junction contained 1 base not matched to a gene. This CDR3 comprises 12 residues. From germline, CDR1 is SGDLS and CDR2 YYNGEE. The protocol was immunoSEQ multiplex PCR, while the TCRdb copy is restricted to in-frame clones and leaves out a portion. The sample lists about 310,000 clones; 88% were seen once. Study observations and caveats: Rare TCR sequences predominated, though certain public TCRs were found in many donors. CMV antigen specificity was confirmed in vitro for three CMV-associated chains. The study listed 164 cytomegalovirus-associated TCR beta chains.

V is TRBV9 and J is TRBJ2-7; 7 nucleotides match TRBD1. The sample was PBMCs. The sequence derives from a man aged 30 to 45 in good health and CMV-seronegative. CDR3 sequence reads: CASSVDRGEQYF. CDR3 coding DNA: TGTGCCAGCAGCGTAGACAGGGGAGAGCAGTACTTC. Based on the CDR3 plus reference TRBV9 and TRBJ2-7, the full variable domain is DSGVTQTPKHLITATGQRVTLRCSPRSGDLSVYWYQQSLDQGLQFLIQYYNGEERAKGNILERFSAQQFPDLHSELNLSSLELGDSALYFCASSVDRGEQYFGPGTRLTVT.